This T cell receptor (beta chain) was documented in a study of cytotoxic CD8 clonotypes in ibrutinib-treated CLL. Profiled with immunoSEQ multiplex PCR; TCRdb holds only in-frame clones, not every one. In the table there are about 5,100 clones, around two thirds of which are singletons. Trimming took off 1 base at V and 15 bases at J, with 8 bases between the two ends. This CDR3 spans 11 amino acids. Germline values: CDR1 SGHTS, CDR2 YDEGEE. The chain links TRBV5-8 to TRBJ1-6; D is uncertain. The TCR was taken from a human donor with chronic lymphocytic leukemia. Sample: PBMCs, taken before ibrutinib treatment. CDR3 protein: CASSLYGNLHF. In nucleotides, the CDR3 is TGTGCCAGCAGCTTGTATGGAAACCTCCACTTT.